A single sample gave rise to the 24 T cell receptor beta chains below, sequenced in a study of blood T cells in healthy people across ages. Using a J-beta primer mix together with a sample-barcoded 5' primer, a second PCR was run for 7 to 11 cycles. TCRdb analysed the 5' RACE reads with MiXCR anew, one entry per CDR3 protein. In the table there are roughly 1.9 million distinct CDR3 sequences, about two fifths of which are singletons. The sequenced sample consisted of blood. The source of these receptors is a human donor in good health.

The V gene is TRBV12-3 or TRBV12-4, the J gene TRBJ1-1; no clear D gene. Between the trimmed V and J ends, which lost 3 bases and 6 bases, there was a span of 14 bases. The CDR3 totals 14 residues. The CDR3 DNA is TGTGCCAGCAGTTTCGGGCCGGAAAGACCTGAAGCTTTCTTT. Amino acid sequence: CASSFGPERPEAFF.

The chain couples TRBV6-5 to TRBJ1-2; a possible D gene is TRBD1 (6 bases). Germline V gives CDR1 MNHEY, CDR2 SVGAGI. Trimming shortened V by 9 bases and J by 6 bases, and 11 bases separated the two germline ends. The CDR3 covers 11 residues. For the CDR3, the DNA is TGTGCCAGTCGACAGGTAGATGGCTACACCTTC. Its translation is CASRQVDGYTF.

This clonotype has more than one count but fewer than ten. V and J are TRBV7-6 and TRBJ2-5; D may be TRBD1 (6 bases). Trimming removed 4 bases at V and 2 bases at J, with 14 bases between. The CDR3 is 15 amino acids. Germline CDR1 is SGHVS and CDR2 is FNYEAQ. Here the CDR3 DNA reads TGTGCCAGCAGCTCCTACAGGGCAGATCAAGAGACCCAGTACTTC. This encodes CASSSYRADQETQYF.

The genes are TRBV5-1 and TRBJ2-1; 9 nucleotides agree with TRBD2. The end of the DNA aligns better with TRBJ2-7, so the J call may be wrong. This CDR3 contains 16 residues. The germline CDR1 and CDR2 sequences are SGHRS and YFSETQ. DNA for the CDR3: TGCGCCAGCAGCCCCGCGGGGGGGGCGACCTCTTACGAGCAGTACTTC. Translation gives CASSPAGGATSYEQYF.

J is TRBJ1-1 and V is TRBV7-9, with a tentative D call TRBD1 (5 bases). The CDR3 has 13 amino acids. Trimming took 2 bases from V and 11 from J, leaving 15 bases between them. CDR1 SEHNR and CDR2 FQNEAQ come from the germline V gene (reference sequence). CDR3 region: CASSLNTGTDAFF. CDR3 in DNA: TGTGCCAGCAGCTTAAACACCGGGACGGATGCTTTCTTT.

On this clonotype itself: A junction boundary mismatches the germline segment, possibly from a read error. V gene TRBV6-1 combines with J gene TRBJ2-3; 11 bases map to TRBD2. CDR3 size: 17 residues. Germline CDR1 reads MNHNS; CDR2 reads SASEGT. The CDR3 nucleotides read TGTGCCAGCAGTGAGAGTAGCGGGGGGGCCGGAACAGATACGCGGTATTTT. The encoded protein is CASSESSGGAGTDTRYF.

This clonotype was counted only a few times. The J gene is TRBJ2-3, the V gene TRBV7-3; D is possibly TRBD1 or TRBD2 (5 bases each). The CDR3 is made up of 13 amino acids. Trimming removed 6 bases at V and 6 bases at J, with 13 bases between. Germline CDR1 reads SGHTA; CDR2 reads FQGTGA. CDR3 nucleotides: TGTGCCAGCAGTTTGGGGACCAGCGATACGCAGTATTTT. Amino acids: CASSLGTSDTQYF.

This clonotype was seen only a few times. The chain is built from TRBV9 and TRBJ2-7, with 8 bases matching TRBD2. With V trimmed by 3 bases and J by 2 bases, 4 bases remained unmatched. Germline lookup yields CDR1 SGDLS and CDR2 YYNGEE. CDR3 length: 14 residues. In DNA form, the CDR3 reads TGTGCCAGCAGCGAGCGGGGGACTCCCTACGAGCAGTACTTC. Translating it yields CASSERGTPYEQYF. Using reference TRBV9 and TRBJ2-7 for the parts outside the CDR3, the full variable domain is DSGVTQTPKHLITATGQRVTLRCSPRSGDLSVYWYQQSLDQGLQFLIQYYNGEERAKGNILERFSAQQFPDLHSELNLSSLELGDSALYFCASSERGTPYEQYFGPGTRLTVT.

The chain links TRBV20-1 to TRBJ2-7; D is unclear. Germline V lookup: CDR1 DFQATT, CDR2 SNEGSKA (reference sequence). The ends were cut back, 3 bases at V and 0 bases at J, with 18 bases in the middle. This CDR3 is 16 amino acids long. The CDR3 region has the DNA TGCAGTGCTAGTCCCAGACTCTATTACGTCTCCTACGAGCAGTACTTC. Its translation is CSASPRLYYVSYEQYF.

The chain carries TRBV9 and TRBJ1-2; TRBD1 is a possible D gene (5 bases). CDR3 size: 14 residues. V shed 2 bases and J shed 6 bases, with 14 bases lying between them. Germline values: CDR1 SGDLS, CDR2 YYNGEE. The CDR3 DNA sequence: TGTGCCAGCAGCGTCGGGCACTCACAGGATGGCTACACCTTC. It codes for CASSVGHSQDGYTF.

The genes are TRBV7-9 and TRBJ1-3; possibly TRBD1 for D (5 bases). CDR1 is SEHNR and CDR2 is FQNEAQ in the germline V gene (reference sequence). The length of the CDR3 is 15 residues. The V and J ends lost 5 bases and 0 bases respectively, with 11 bases between them. CDR3 sequence reads: CASSPAGNSGNTIYF. The CDR3 DNA reads TGTGCCAGCAGCCCGGCAGGGAACTCTGGAAACACCATATATTTT.

To note about this clonotype: Sequence at one end of the junction differs from germline and may be a read error. The chain recombines TRBV6-2 or TRBV6-3 with TRBJ2-7; D possibly corresponds to TRBD2 (5 bases). The CDR3 runs 16 residues. CDR1 and CDR2 (germline): MNHEY, SVGEGT. CDR3 region: CASSYSNPGISYGQYF. For the CDR3, the DNA is TGTGCCAGCAGTTACTCCAATCCCGGGATCTCCTACGGGCAGTACTTC.

This clonotype was found a few times. The rearrangement uses TRBV5-1 and TRBJ2-7; D not resolved. This CDR3 contains 13 residues. V was trimmed by 5 bases and J by 6 bases, leaving 15 bases between them. Looked up from germline, CDR1 is SGHRS and CDR2 is YFSETQ. The CDR3 DNA is TGCGCCAGCAGACGGGTCGTGATTTCCGAGCAGTACTTC. Its protein is CASRRVVISEQYF. Full variable domain (missing parts from reference TRBV5-1 and TRBJ2-7): KAGVTQTPRYLIKTRGQQVTLSCSPISGHRSVSWYQQTPGQGLQFLFEYFSETQRNKGNFPGRFSGRQFSNSRSEMNVSTLELGDSALYLCASRRVVISEQYFGPGTRLTVT.

The chain combines TRBV27 with TRBJ1-6, with D possibly matching TRBD1 (5 bases). Germline loops: CDR1 MNHEY, CDR2 SMNVEV (reference sequence). The CDR3 has 15 amino acids. V lost 6 bases and J 9 bases, leaving 18 bases between the germline ends. In DNA, the CDR3 is TGTGCCAGCAGAGACTTCGACCCTAGGGGTTCACCCCTCCACTTT. Translation gives CASRDFDPRGSPLHF.

The chain joins TRBV6-6 to TRBJ2-1; no definite D call. This CDR3 contains 15 residues. CDR1 is MNHNY and CDR2 is SVGAGI in the germline V gene (reference sequence). V lost 2 bases and J lost 0, with 8 bases in between. The CDR3 loop is CASSYADPSYNEQFF. The CDR3 coding sequence is TGTGCCAGCAGTTACGCGGACCCCTCCTACAATGAGCAGTTCTTC.

This sequence joins TRBV3-1 and TRBJ1-4; D call uncertain. The V end was cut by 7 bases, the J end by 5 bases, with 20 bases between. Germline CDR1 and CDR2: LGHDT and YNNKEL (reference sequence). The CDR3 covers 16 residues. Written as DNA, the CDR3 is TGTGCCAGCACCCGTACCGGGGAAGCAGAGAATGAAAAACTGTTTTTT. Its translation: CASTRTGEAENEKLFF. Supplemented by reference TRBV3-1 and TRBJ1-4, the full variable domain reads DTAVSQTPKYLVTQMGNDKSIKCEQNLGHDTMYWYKQDSKKFLKIMFSYNNKELIINETVPNRFSPKSPDKAHLNLHINSLELGDSAVYFCASTRTGEAENEKLFFGSGTQLSVL.

The chain has TRBV6-6 and TRBJ2-1; 10 bases are shared with TRBD1. The V segment lost 5 bases and the J segment 5 bases; nucleotides outside the gene matches: 6. There are 15 residues in the CDR3. Germline V gene data show CDR1 as MNHNY and CDR2 as SVGAGI (reference sequence). The CDR3 loop reads CASSGGQGINNEQFF. The CDR3 region has the DNA TGTGCCAGCAGTGGGGGACAGGGGATAAACAATGAGCAGTTCTTC.

The chain combines TRBV7-9 with TRBJ2-4; a weak D match, TRBD1 (5 bases). The DNA end is a closer match to TRBJ2-7, so the J assignment may be wrong. CDR1 and CDR2 from the germline V gene are SEHNR and FQNEAQ (reference sequence). The CDR3 loop spans 13 amino acids. As DNA, the CDR3 is TGTGCCAGCAGCTTTTCACAGGTCTACGAGCAGTACTTC. It encodes CASSFSQVYEQYF.

In this sample, this clonotype turned up a few times. The gene calls are TRBV9 and TRBJ2-1; 8 positions match TRBD2. The CDR3 loop spans 15 amino acids. CDR1 and CDR2 (germline): SGDLS, YYNGEE. The trim removed 2 bases at V and 7 bases at J, leaving 8 bases unmatched. CDR3 DNA sequence: TGTGCCAGCAGCGTCCAACTAGCGGAGGAGAATGAGCAGTTCTTC. Its translation: CASSVQLAEENEQFF.

The gene calls are TRBV5-6 and TRBJ2-6; D not resolved. V was trimmed by 2 bases and J by 1 base, leaving 4 bases between them. Germline V gene data show CDR1 as SGHDT and CDR2 as YYEEEE. CDR3 length equals 14 residues. Here the CDR3 DNA reads TGTGCCAGCAGCTTCCAATCTGGGGCCAACGTCCTGACTTTC. This encodes CASSFQSGANVLTF. Full variable domain (missing parts from reference TRBV5-6 and TRBJ2-6): DAGVTQSPTHLIKTRGQQVTLRCSPKSGHDTVSWYQQALGQGPQFIFQYYEEEERQRGNFPDRFSGHQFPNYSSELNVNALLLGDSALYLCASSFQSGANVLTFGAGSRLTVL.

There are many counts of this clonotype. This rearrangement joins TRBV4-3 to TRBJ2-1, with 10 bases identical to TRBD2. With V trimmed by 0 bases and J by 4 bases, 3 bases remained unmatched. Germline lookup yields CDR1 LGHNA and CDR2 YSLEER. There are 16 residues in the CDR3. CDR3 amino acids: CASSQEVAGGYNEQFF. CDR3 bases: TGCGCCAGCAGCCAAGAGGTAGCGGGGGGATACAATGAGCAGTTCTTC.

The gene calls are TRBV3-1 and TRBJ2-4; possibly TRBD1 for D (6 bases). The J call could be wrong; TRBJ2-7 is a better fit for the DNA end. Germline-derived CDR1 and CDR2 are LGHDT and YNNKEL (reference sequence). The length of the CDR3 is 15 residues. The CDR3 region has the DNA TGTGCCAGCAGCCTGAGACAGGAAATACCCTACGAGCAGTACTTC. As protein: CASSLRQEIPYEQYF.

The chain combines TRBV7-6 with TRBJ2-1; a possible D gene is TRBD2 (7 bases). The CDR3 sequence is 15 residues long. V was pared by 4 bases and J by 7 bases, with 17 bases between. CDR1 is SGHVS, CDR2 FNYEAQ, per germline. The CDR3 region has the DNA TGTGCCAGCAGCTGGGGGGGGGGCGCAGGGAATGAGCAGTTCTTC. Protein sequence: CASSWGGGAGNEQFF.

V usage is TRBV6-2 or TRBV6-3 and J usage is TRBJ1-1; 11 bases agree with TRBD1. The junction had 11 bases not matched to a gene; V was cut back by 6 bases and J by 2 bases. The CDR3 loop spans 17 amino acids. Per germline, CDR1 MNHEY and CDR2 SVGEGT. The CDR3 coding sequence is TGTGCCAGCAGCTACCCCCTAGGACAGGGGGCCAACACTGAAGCTTTCTTT. Its translation: CASSYPLGQGANTEAFF.